The 32 T cell receptor beta chains below come from one sample, sequenced in a study of blood T cell repertoires in COVID-19. Produced via immunoSEQ multiplex PCR; TCRdb's table is partial and in-frame only. This repertoire shows over 100,000 clones, roughly three quarters found once; its top ten account for roughly 4.3%. The sequenced material came from peripheral blood. These receptors were collected from a woman aged 80 or older with acute or convalescent COVID-19.

CDR3: CASSIEGRGLYNEQFF. The CDR3 nucleotides are TGTGCCAGTAGTATAGAAGGCAGGGGTCTTTACAATGAGCAGTTCTTC. V is TRBV19 and J is TRBJ2-1, with D tentatively TRBD1 (6 bases). Germline V gene data show CDR1 as LNHDA and CDR2 as SQIVND (reference sequence). The CDR3 totals 16 residues. Trimming took 0 bases from V and 4 from J, leaving 13 bases between them.

The chain is built from TRBV4-3 and TRBJ1-5; unclear D gene. Germline CDR1 and CDR2: LGHNA and YSLEER. This CDR3 is built from 15 residues. V was cut by 3 bases and J by 3 bases, with 12 bases left in between. The CDR3 reads CASSQTGENNQPQHF. The CDR3 DNA sequence: TGCGCCAGCAGCCAGACTGGGGAGAACAATCAGCCCCAGCATTTT.

This chain uses TRBV18 with TRBJ1-1; 7 nucleotides align to TRBD1. The germline gives CDR1 KGHSH, CDR2 LQKENI. The V gene end was trimmed by 3 bases and the J gene end by 11 bases; junction bases not matched to a gene: 6. This CDR3 comprises 12 residues. CDR3 amino acids: CASSPPTGNAFF. CDR3 coding DNA: TGTGCCAGCTCACCGCCGACAGGGAACGCTTTCTTT.

The J gene is TRBJ2-1, the V gene TRBV9; the D is unclear. The CDR3 has 14 amino acids. In germline, CDR1 is SGDLS, CDR2 YYNGEE. The V gene lost 2 bases and the J gene lost 3 bases, with 9 bases spanning the gap. The CDR3 DNA is TGTGCCAGCAGCGTGCAGAACCGCTACAATGAGCAGTTCTTC. It specifies CASSVQNRYNEQFF.

This sequence joins TRBV2 and TRBJ1-2; D ambiguous. CDR3 length: 12 amino acids. Trimming stripped 4 bases from V and 3 bases from J, with 6 bases between. The germline V gene has CDR1 SNHLY and CDR2 FYNNEI. The CDR3 DNA is TGTGCCAGCAGTGTCCAGGACTATGGCTACACCTTC. This gives the protein CASSVQDYGYTF.

In nucleotides, the CDR3 is TGTGCCAGCGGCGGGACTGGTAGTTCAAGTACGCAGTATTTT. It specifies CASGGTGSSSTQYF. V usage is TRBV9 and J usage is TRBJ2-3, with a weak D call TRBD2 (6 bases). The CDR3 consists of 14 residues. V was cut by 7 bases and J by 8 bases, with 20 bases left in between. Germline CDR1 reads SGDLS; CDR2 reads YYNGEE.

The CDR3 bases are TGTGCCAGCAGCCTACAACCGGGAGGACAGTTTAACACCTTC. It codes for CASSLQPGGQFNTF. The rearrangement links TRBV7-2 to TRBJ1-2; a possible D gene is TRBD1 (6 bases). The CDR3 length is 14 residues. Trimming shortened V by 5 bases and J by 12 bases, and 22 bases separated the two germline ends. CDR1 and CDR2 from the germline V gene are SGHTA and FQGNSA.

V and J are TRBV27 and TRBJ2-7; the match to TRBD2 covers 10 bases. V was clipped by 8 bases and J by 3 bases; unmatched bases: 7. This CDR3 has 14 amino acids. Germline V gene lookup returns CDR1 MNHEY and CDR2 SMNVEV (reference sequence). CDR3 sequence (DNA): TGTGCCAGCGGCCGGACTAGCGGATACTACGAGCAGTACTTC. The encoded protein is CASGRTSGYYEQYF.

CDR3 bases: TGTGCCAGCAGCCCGACCGCCTTTATCGGGACAGGGGGTGACGAGCAGTACTTC. This codes for CASSPTAFIGTGGDEQYF. The rearrangement joins TRBV27 to TRBJ2-7; 11 nucleotides align to TRBD1. V gave up 6 bases and J gave up 5 bases; unmatched junction bases: 18. This CDR3 has 18 amino acids. Germline V gives CDR1 MNHEY, CDR2 SMNVEV (reference sequence).

The J gene is TRBJ2-7, the V gene TRBV28, with D possibly TRBD2 on 6 matching bases. The CDR3 is 12 residues long. From germline, CDR1 is MDHEN and CDR2 SYDVKM. V was cut by 8 bases and J by 7 bases, with 15 bases left in between. The CDR3 coding sequence is TGTGCCAGCTCTTCCGGGCGGGGAGAGCAGTACTTC. Translating it yields CASSSGRGEQYF.

The chain is built from TRBV19 and TRBJ2-2, with TRBD1 identical over 11 bases. The J segment lost 7 bases and the V segment lost 9 bases, leaving 4 bases of the junction unmatched. The CDR3 length is 13 residues. Germline values: CDR1 LNHDA, CDR2 SQIVND (reference sequence). The CDR3 coding sequence is TGTGCCAGCCGGGACAGGGGGGTCGGGGAGCTGTTTTTT. Its protein is CASRDRGVGELFF. Full variable domain (outside the CDR3, taken from reference TRBV19 and TRBJ2-2): DGGITQSPKYLFRKEGQNVTLSCEQNLNHDAMYWYRQDPGQGLRLIYYSQIVNDFQKGDIAEGYSVSREKKESFPLTVTSAQKNPTAFYLCASRDRGVGELFFGEGSRLTVL.

This clone appeared a single time. The rearrangement joins TRBV18 to TRBJ2-7; 8 bases are a match to TRBD1. The CDR3 sequence is 15 residues long. V shed 4 bases, J shed 5 bases, and the junction held 10 bases outside the gene matches. Germline V gene data show CDR1 as KGHSH and CDR2 as LQKENI. DNA of the CDR3: TGTGCCAGCTCACGGGATACAGGGGGTTTGGACGAGCAGTACTTC. Translated: CASSRDTGGLDEQYF. Drawing the rest from reference TRBV18 and TRBJ2-7, the complete variable domain is NAGVMQNPRHLVRRRGQEARLRCSPMKGHSHVYWYRQLPEEGLKFMVYLQKENIIDESGMPKERFSAEFPKEGPSILRIQQVVRGDSAAYFCASSRDTGGLDEQYFGPGTRLTVT.

CDR3 coding DNA: TGTGCCAGCAGTTTATCTGGGGCGGGAGCTCCAGAGACCCAGTACTTC. Its protein product is CASSLSGAGAPETQYF. This chain links TRBV27 with TRBJ2-5; 7 bases fit TRBD2. The CDR3 is 16 amino acids. The ends lost 0 bases at V and 4 bases at J; junction bases unmatched: 8. The germline V gene encodes CDR1 MNHEY and CDR2 SMNVEV (reference sequence).

The genes are TRBV3-1 (or the pseudogene TRBV3-2) and TRBJ1-2; 7 bases are a match to TRBD1. Trimming took 2 bases from V and 0 from J; bases not matched to a gene: 0. CDR3 length: 14 amino acids. Germline V gives CDR1 LGHDT, CDR2 YNNKEL (reference sequence). CDR3: CASSQQGANYGYTF. DNA for the CDR3: TGTGCCAGCAGCCAACAGGGGGCTAACTATGGCTACACCTTC.

This clone has more than one count but fewer than ten. For the CDR3, the DNA is TGTGCCAGCAGCCCCCAGACAGGGCAGTCTAACTATGGCTACACCTTC. This codes for CASSPQTGQSNYGYTF. This chain joins TRBV9 and TRBJ1-2; 7 bases match TRBD1. The germline V gene encodes CDR1 SGDLS and CDR2 YYNGEE. This CDR3 spans 16 amino acids. Germline trimming cut 4 bases from V and 0 bases from J; bases unmatched to any gene: 9.

This clone appeared a few times. The chain uses TRBV11-2 and TRBJ1-6; D ambiguous. The V gene lost 5 bases and the J gene lost 6 bases, with 14 bases spanning the gap. The CDR3 has 15 residues. Germline V gene sequence: CDR1 SGHAT, CDR2 FQNNGV. CDR3 coding DNA: TGTGCCAGCAGCCTGGGCGGGCGTCCTAATTCACCCCTCCACTTT. Residues: CASSLGGRPNSPLHF.

The chain employs TRBV24-1 and TRBJ1-2, with D possibly being TRBD1 (6 bases). Germline CDR1 is KGHDR and CDR2 is SFDVKD. Between the trimmed V and J ends, which lost 3 bases and 2 bases, there was a span of 12 bases. The CDR3 sequence is 15 residues long. DNA for the CDR3: TGTGCCACCAGTGATACCGGGACAAACAACTATGGCTACACCTTC. Its protein is CATSDTGTNNYGYTF.

This clone has a handful of counts. The chain is built from TRBV4-2 and TRBJ1-3; D is perhaps TRBD1 (5 bases). Germline V gene lookup returns CDR1 LGHNA and CDR2 YNFKEQ. V was cut by 1 base and J by 6 bases, with 19 bases left in between. There are 17 residues in the CDR3. The DNA of the CDR3 is TGTGCCAGCAGCCAAGCCCAGGGCATGGGAAGGGCAAACACCATATATTTT. Translated, it gives CASSQAQGMGRANTIYF.

This chain connects TRBV11-3 to TRBJ2-1; no clear D. The ends were cut back, 0 bases at V and 5 bases at J, with 5 bases in the middle. The CDR3 is 13 amino acids. The germline CDR1 and CDR2 sequences are SGHNT and YENEEA. The CDR3 sequence is CASSLDINNEQFF. The CDR3 nucleotides are TGTGCCAGCAGCTTAGATATAAACAATGAGCAGTTCTTC.

V is TRBV30 and J is TRBJ1-2; the D is unclear. The CDR3 is made up of 14 amino acids. The V end was cut by 2 bases, the J end by 1 base, with 11 bases between. CDR1 and CDR2 (germline): GTSNPN, SVGIG (reference sequence). This chain's CDR3 is CAWSPRRGNYGYTF. In DNA form, the CDR3 reads TGTGCCTGGAGTCCTCGGCGGGGTAACTATGGCTACACCTTC. Based on the CDR3 plus reference TRBV30 and TRBJ1-2, the full variable domain is SQTIHQWPATLVQPVGSPLSLECTVEGTSNPNLYWYRQAAGRGLQLLFYSVGIGQISSEVPQNLSASRPQDRQFILSSKKLLLSDSGFYLCAWSPRRGNYGYTFGSGTRLTVV.

The chain employs TRBV6-5 and TRBJ2-3, with D possibly TRBD1 on 5 matching bases. With 2 bases removed from V and 2 bases from J, the gap between germline ends came to 11 bases. The length of the CDR3 is 15 residues. Germline CDR1 and CDR2: MNHEY and SVGAGI. The CDR3 protein is CASSYGPQATDTQYF. The DNA for the CDR3 is TGTGCCAGCAGTTACGGTCCACAGGCCACAGATACGCAGTATTTT.

This chain joins TRBV5-1 and TRBJ1-1; no firm D call. Trimming took off 0 bases at V and 1 base at J, with 7 bases between the two ends. Germline loops: CDR1 SGHRS, CDR2 YFSETQ. CDR3 length equals 14 residues. The chain's CDR3 is CASSLALSNTEAFF. The DNA of the CDR3 is TGCGCCAGCAGCTTGGCGTTGTCGAACACTGAAGCTTTCTTT. Together with reference TRBV5-1 and TRBJ1-1, the CDR3 gives the full variable domain: KAGVTQTPRYLIKTRGQQVTLSCSPISGHRSVSWYQQTPGQGLQFLFEYFSETQRNKGNFPGRFSGRQFSNSRSEMNVSTLELGDSALYLCASSLALSNTEAFFGQGTRLTVV.

The genes are TRBV7-2 and TRBJ1-2; 7 bases line up with TRBD1. This CDR3 spans 11 amino acids. The V segment lost 6 bases and the J segment 9 bases; nucleotides outside the gene matches: 4. The germline V gene has CDR1 SGHTA and CDR2 FQGNSA. The CDR3 region has the DNA TGTGCCAGCAGTGGAGGGGGCAGCTACACCTTC. As protein: CASSGGGSYTF.

The V and J genes are TRBV28 and TRBJ1-6; 7 bases agree with TRBD1. J lost 7 bases, V lost 6 bases, and 9 bases had no gene match. This CDR3 contains 15 residues. The germline V gene encodes CDR1 MDHEN and CDR2 SYDVKM. CDR3 sequence: CASSPTGNPNSPLHF. Here the CDR3 DNA reads TGTGCCAGCAGCCCGACAGGGAATCCCAATTCACCCCTCCACTTT.

This clone was seen a handful of times. The rearrangement uses TRBV10-3 and TRBJ1-4, with 8 nucleotides matching TRBD1. This CDR3 region has 14 residues. In germline, CDR1 is ENHRY, CDR2 SYGVKD. Unmatched junction bases numbered 9, after V lost 2 bases and J lost 13 bases. The CDR3 spells CAISEVQGTGGLFF. In DNA form, the CDR3 reads TGTGCCATCAGTGAGGTACAGGGAACAGGGGGACTGTTTTTT.

The rearrangement links TRBV18 to TRBJ2-6, with D perhaps TRBD2 (6 bases). This CDR3 contains 17 residues. The germline V and J ends were trimmed by 5 bases and 0 bases, with 14 bases remaining between them. Germline lookup yields CDR1 KGHSH and CDR2 LQKENI. The CDR3 DNA is TGTGCCAGCTCAGGGAGCGGAGGGATCTCTGGGGCCAACGTCCTGACTTTC. This encodes CASSGSGGISGANVLTF.

The CDR3: CASSPTSGRVQETQYF. CDR3 DNA sequence: TGTGCCAGCAGCCCAACTAGCGGGAGGGTACAAGAGACCCAGTACTTC. The rearrangement uses TRBV7-9 and TRBJ2-5, with 13 nucleotides matching TRBD2. Trimming took 5 bases from V and 2 from J; bases not matched to a gene: 5. CDR1 is SEHNR, CDR2 FQNEAQ, per germline (reference sequence). The CDR3 has 16 amino acids.

V usage is TRBV27 and J usage is TRBJ2-3; no firm D call. The length of the CDR3 is 15 residues. Trimming stripped 4 bases from V and 2 bases from J, with 13 bases between. Germline CDR1 reads MNHEY; CDR2 reads SMNVEV (reference sequence). The CDR3 nucleotides are TGTGCCAGCAGTTACGTTGGTAGATACACAGATACGCAGTATTTT. Its protein product is CASSYVGRYTDTQYF.

V gene TRBV2 combines with J gene TRBJ2-7, with 7 bases aligning to TRBD2. V lost 11 bases, J lost 3 bases, and 16 bases stayed unmatched. From germline, CDR1 is SNHLY and CDR2 FYNNEI. The CDR3 has 15 amino acids. CDR3 DNA sequence: TGTGCCGGCGGGCCGCTCAGCGGGACGGACTACGAGCAGTACTTC. Its protein product is CAGGPLSGTDYEQYF.

This chain links TRBV9 with TRBJ2-7, with TRBD2 as a possible D gene (6 bases). V was shortened by 3 bases and J by 6 bases, with 13 bases between the two germline ends. The germline CDR1 and CDR2 sequences are SGDLS and YYNGEE. This CDR3 region has 13 residues. The CDR3 nucleotides are TGTGCCAGCAGCGAAGGCCAGGGAGGCGAGCAGTACTTC. Its translation is CASSEGQGGEQYF.

This clone turned up a few times. The gene calls are TRBV12-3 or TRBV12-4 and TRBJ1-1, with 7 bases fitting TRBD1. Trimming at V came to 1 base and at J to 5 bases, leaving 1 base not matched to a gene. This CDR3 contains 13 residues. In nucleotides, the CDR3 is TGTGCCAGCAGTTTAGGGGGACAGACTGAAGCTTTCTTT. The encoded protein is CASSLGGQTEAFF.

A single count supports this clone. This chain connects TRBV5-1 to TRBJ2-5, with TRBD2 identical over 8 bases. There are 15 residues in the CDR3. Germline V gene sequence: CDR1 SGHRS, CDR2 YFSETQ. V shed 1 base and J 3 bases; nucleotides not matched to a gene: 5. CDR3 sequence (DNA): TGCGCCAGCAGCTTGCTCGGGGGGGTCGAAGAGACCCAGTACTTC. Translation: CASSLLGGVEETQYF.